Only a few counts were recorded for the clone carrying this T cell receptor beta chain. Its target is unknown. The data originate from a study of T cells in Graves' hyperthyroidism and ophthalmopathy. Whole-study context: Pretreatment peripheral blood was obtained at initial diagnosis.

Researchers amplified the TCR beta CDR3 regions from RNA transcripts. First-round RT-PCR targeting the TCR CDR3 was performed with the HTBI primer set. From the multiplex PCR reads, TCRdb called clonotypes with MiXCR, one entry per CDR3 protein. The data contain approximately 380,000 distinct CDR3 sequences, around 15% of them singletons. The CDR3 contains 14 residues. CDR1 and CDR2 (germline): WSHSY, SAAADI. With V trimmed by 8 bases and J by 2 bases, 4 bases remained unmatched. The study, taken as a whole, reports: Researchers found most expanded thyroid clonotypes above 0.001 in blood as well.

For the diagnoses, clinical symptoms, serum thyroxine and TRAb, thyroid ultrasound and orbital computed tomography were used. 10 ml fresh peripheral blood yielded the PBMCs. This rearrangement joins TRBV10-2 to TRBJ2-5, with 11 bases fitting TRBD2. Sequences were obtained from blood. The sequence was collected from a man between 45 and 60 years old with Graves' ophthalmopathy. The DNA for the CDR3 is TGCGCCAGCGGCGGGACTAGCGGACAAGAGACCCAGTACTTC. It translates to CASGGTSGQETQYF.